This T cell receptor (beta chain) is drawn from a study of cytomegalovirus exposure and HLA in healthy donors. Findings and caveats of the study: A missense variant in DCLRE1C was later tied to TCR beta V- and J-gene trimming.

Trimming took off 3 bases at V and 1 base at J, with 13 bases between the two ends. Germline CDR1 is SGDLS and CDR2 is YYNGEE. The CDR3 sequence is 15 residues long. Worth noting for this clone: Its antigen is unknown.

In the PCR, 60 Vbeta and 13 Jbeta primers were used. Only in-frame clones appear in the TCRdb table, and some are missing; sequencing was by immunoSEQ multiplex PCR. The data hold around 170,000 clones, with over 75% observed a single time. The chain employs TRBV9 and TRBJ1-1; possibly TRBD1 for D (6 bases). The specimen sequenced was PBMCs. This receptor was taken from a man aged 40-50 years in good health and CMV-seropositive. The DNA of the CDR3 is TGTGCCAGCAGCGAAACAACACAGGGGAACACTGAAGCTTTCTTT. Residues: CASSETTQGNTEAFF. Drawing the rest from reference TRBV9 and TRBJ1-1, the complete variable domain is DSGVTQTPKHLITATGQRVTLRCSPRSGDLSVYWYQQSLDQGLQFLIQYYNGEERAKGNILERFSAQQFPDLHSELNLSSLELGDSALYFCASSETTQGNTEAFFGQGTRLTVV.